This TCR beta chain was retrieved from a study of cytomegalovirus exposure and HLA in healthy donors (dated by TCRdb to about 2017). In terms of the full investigation: An earlier analysis of several hundred of the donors reported over 250 Gb of sequence data and 117 million unique TCR beta sequences obtained from about 170 million T cells. Both class I and class II loci were covered by HLA typing, at four-digit resolution. On average, roughly 240,000 unique TCR beta nucleotide sequences were sequenced per donor among a few hundred genotyped donors of the cohort, with around 19% of those sequences being non-productive. To decide whether each TCR beta V gene segment behaved as functional or pseudogenic, an earlier analysis of several hundred of the donors relied on high-throughput TCR beta sequencing. To predict cytomegalovirus infection status, the study combined high-throughput TCR immunosequencing, statistical association of individual TCRs with disease status, and machine learning. In addition to the first cohort of 666 subjects, a separate validation cohort of under 150 different subjects was used. Genome-wide SNP genotypes for about 65% of the 666 donors were used in a later genetic analysis, which treated that subset as a discovery cohort. The later analysis used no new phenotypic data to find candidate immune exposures, relying instead on TCR beta sequences and their occurrence across donors. The study profiled the T cell repertoires of around 700 subjects by immunosequencing and related them to cytomegalovirus serostatus. To study patterns of TCR occurrence, a later analysis re-analyzed previously published TCR beta repertoires from 666 donors and added high-resolution HLA genotyping. Approximately 310 gigabases of sequencing data and tens of millions of unique TCR sequences made up an early release that covered over 550 HLA-typed donors. Typing coverage differed by locus: A, B, C, DRB1 and DQB1 were typed in roughly 620-630 donors, DQA1 in roughly 500, DPA1 in over 600, and DPB1 in roughly 470. Donor age, sex, ethnicity and CMV serostatus were compiled alongside the repertoire data. All discovery cohort repertoires had been generated on a single sequencing platform. The study aimed to test whether cataloging public T cell receptors could reveal signatures of past pathogen exposure. A handful of DR-DQ haplotypes were handled as single units for association and clustering because linkage in the cohort was strong. The genetic ancestry cluster associated with self-reported Caucasian donors included about four fifths of the roughly 360 genotyped donors.

V was cut back by 1 base and J by 4 bases, leaving a gap of 12 bases between them. CDR1 and CDR2 are drawn from the germline V gene: SGHRS, YFSETQ. CDR3 length: 15 amino acids, cysteine to phenylalanine. Only the CDR3 portion is preserved as DNA: 45 bases, with reading frame beginning at the first base. Points the paper makes about the study in general: A further reported finding was that TCR beta sequences accurately predicted the HLA-A and HLA-B alleles for most subjects in the first cohort. About 17 rarely observed V segments, including chromosome 9 orphons, were excluded from the earlier analysis of several hundred of the donors because counts were too low. A few of the identified cytomegalovirus-associated TCR beta chains were confirmed in vitro to be specific for cytomegalovirus antigens. In this cohort, only TCR beta chains were sequenced, and detectable features were limited by the absence of alpha or paired-chain data. In a later analysis, around 17,000 TCR beta sequences were associated with specific HLA alleles at a false discovery rate of 0.05. According to a later analysis, TCR association rates differed among HLA loci, with DRB1 alleles showing the most associated TCRs and HLA-C alleles showing the fewest. Roughly uniform sequencing depth across donors was assumed in presence/absence analyses, although this assumption may not hold. Most TCR sequences were observed very rarely across donors, whereas some public TCRs were present in many individuals. Immune exposure information for the cohort was limited to CMV serostatus. Assigning TCR associations to individual alleles was difficult when HLA alleles, especially DR and DQ, strongly co-occurred. Cytomegalovirus status was reported to be diagnosed by the classifier with high specificity and sensitivity in both the original and validation cohorts. The authors suggested that the approach could potentially be extended to other disease states and immunological phenotypes. A later analysis found that most CMV-associated TCR beta chains appeared HLA-restricted, with HLA associations seemingly driven largely by CMV exposure. Some IMGT-functional V segments, including TRBV6-2 and TRBV6-3, could not be distinguished by the 87-base-pair reads and were therefore excluded. A group of highly shared sequence variants was considered likely to be a technical artifact of the sequencing pipeline. An earlier analysis of several hundred of the donors showed that most TCR beta V segments appeared in productive rearrangements either about 87% or about 30% of the time, which broadly matched IMGT annotations. Because HLA typing was unavailable for some donors at each locus, only the typed subset was used in association tests. Linkage disequilibrium might explain the correlated functional status among segregating V segments, but an unknown experimental factor could not be excluded. Compared with the roughly 700-donor mean, donors in an Asian-associated ancestry cluster had fewer N-insertions in productive TCRs, according to a later genetic analysis. A later analysis reported that several top co-occurrence clusters appeared linked to parvovirus B19, influenza, CMV and Epstein-Barr virus. In the study, about 150 TCR beta chains were listed as associated with cytomegalovirus. In a later analysis, HLA-associated TCR beta chains were found to be more clonally expanded and to have lower generation probabilities than equally common non-associated chains. In a later genetic analysis, a missense DCLRE1C variant was associated with V-gene and J-gene trimming of TCR beta chains, and the association was replicated in an independent cohort.

The library was built by means of the immunoSEQ multiplex PCR assay. The multiplex PCR relied on a mix of 60 forward primers for TCR Vbeta segments and 13 reverse primers for TCR Jbeta segments. The CDR3 region of rearranged TCR beta genes was amplified from genomic DNA by a multiplex PCR assay. The Illumina HiSeq System was used to sequence the amplified TCR beta libraries as 87-base-pair reads. The published analysis was carried out like this. A later analysis tallied around 87 million unique TCR beta chains across the 550 to 850 repertoires, and some 10 million of those chains were shared by two or more donors. A nearest-neighbor algorithm error-corrected the raw reads and collapsed the reads into unique sequences, merging closely related sequences to remove PCR and sequencing errors. Alignment of CDR3 sequences to IMGT reference sequences was used to assign V, D and J gene segments. Each retained sequence needed at least a six-nucleotide match to both a V gene segment and a J gene segment. Rearrangements were classified as productive when the CDR3 lacked stop codons and remained in frame with V and J, and all other rearrangements were classified as non-productive. CDR3 was defined according to IMGT convention as the region running from the second conserved V-encoded cysteine to the conserved J-encoded phenylalanine. In an earlier analysis of more than 550 of the donors, sequences lacking an unambiguous match to a single V gene segment were excluded. An earlier analysis of about 600 of the donors called V segments functional above 56.7% productive rearrangements and segregating when the between-donor standard deviation exceeded 5%. A statistical classification framework was built for diagnosing cytomegalovirus status from the catalog of TCR beta chain sequences. In a later analysis, TCR nucleotide sequences were compared against IMGT/GENE-DB human TR gene sequences so that V and J genes could be assigned. The TCRdist pipeline was used in a later analysis to assign CDR3 sequences and most-parsimonious VDJ recombination scenarios. In a later analysis, each TCR beta chain was defined by its CDR3 amino acid sequence together with its V-gene family, and reads without a unique V-gene family were excluded. A later analysis removed 550 to 700 highly shared, low-generation-probability nucleotide sequences to deal with suspected cross-contamination and a sequencing artifact. In a later analysis, a clonal expansion index was calculated for each public chain from normalized within-repertoire ranks of inferred template counts. In a later analysis, generation probabilities were computed using a VDJ recombination model fitted to out-of-frame rearrangements, and the results were checked against IGoR. In a later analysis, hypergeometric tests were used to score TCR-TCR, TCR-HLA and TCR-CMV co-occurrence, with a repertoire-size bias correction applied to TCR pairs. To estimate false discovery rates, a later analysis permuted the HLA or CMV assignments 20 times. In a later analysis, co-occurring TCRs were grouped with DBSCAN, and TCRdist sequence similarity was added when clustering was performed within HLA-allele-positive subsets. Co-occurrence clustering excluded repertoires with fewer than 30,000 or more than 120,000 public chains, plus five with anomalous nucleotide sharing. TCRdb took this table from immuneACCESS and kept in-frame rearrangements with V and J called. Such tables lack part of the clones; where checked against another copy, unresolved V genes explain under half of the gap, and the rest is unexplained. V, J and clone size derive from that table, while D and trimming were established from the DNA sequence. The sample table contains around 150,000 clones; only one count was recorded for 70% to 85% of them. The top ten constitute less than 2.5% of the sample.

The cohort consisted of approximately 690 healthy bone marrow donors. At the time of sampling, all cohort members were nominally healthy, though unrecorded immune exposures were likely present. The donor tested CMV seropositive and was one of the 289 seropositive cohort members. A peripheral blood sample was provided by each donor, and peripheral blood mononuclear cells were used for TCR beta sequencing. The Qiagen DNeasy Blood Extraction Kit was used to extract genomic DNA from the blood cell samples. With respect to this clone: The antigen it recognizes is unknown. No base qualities exist here, and no much larger clone lies one base off it.

The rearrangement combines TRBV5-1 with TRBJ2-1, and TRBD1 may be the D gene, going by 6 matching bases. The sample was PBMCs. The receptor was isolated from a man aged 50 to 59 in good health and CMV-seropositive. For the CDR3, the sequence is CASSLSTGIYNEQFF. The base sequence is TGCGCCAGCAGCTTGTCAACAGGGATTTACAATGAGCAGTTCTTC. Reference TRBV5-1 and TRBJ2-1 genes cover what lies past the CDR3, so the full variable domain is KAGVTQTPRYLIKTRGQQVTLSCSPISGHRSVSWYQQTPGQGLQFLFEYFSETQRNKGNFPGRFSGRQFSNSRSEMNVSTLELGDSALYLCASSLSTGIYNEQFFGPGTRLTVL.